The subject of this entry is one TCR beta chain. The sample has other DNA sequences that encode this CDR3 too. Assay used: immunoSEQ multiplex PCR; TCRdb lists only in-frame clones, some missing. The table includes approximately 2,200,000 clones, about 93% detected once. The data were obtained in a study of shared clonotypes between healthy human individuals. Looking at the study overall: Per donor, CD8 memory used one plate, CD8 naive used two, CD4 memory used three and CD4 naive used three.

In germline, CDR1 is SGHTA, CDR2 FQGNSA. Trimming took off 0 bases at V and 5 bases at J, with 4 bases between the two ends. This CDR3 contains 12 residues. Cells designated naive CD8 were CD45RO-negative and were positively selected for CCR7, with terminally differentiated effector memory CD45RA+ cells excluded. Sequencing used naive CD8+ T cells from PBMCs. The source is a man aged 18 to 35 in good health. Some clones in this sample may be carry-over from other donors' samples. The rearrangement uses TRBV7-2 and TRBJ2-5; D is unresolved. This CDR3 reads CASSLAGETQYF. The DNA for the CDR3 is TGTGCCAGCAGCTTAGCAGGGGAGACCCAGTACTTC.